This T cell receptor beta chain came from a study of T-cell reconstitution after alpha-beta-depleted transplantation in children. Overall study findings and caveats: Approximately two months post-transplant, alpha-beta T cells reportedly originated from several hundred expanded graft clones. Fresh T-cell production supplied most of the T-cell counts and diversity seen one year after transplant. Recipient T cells and thymic progenitors that survived were the source of the high TCRbeta diversity seen at day 60 in some patients.

This clonotype has a count of ten or more. The antigen remains unidentified. Construction of the TCRbeta library involved unique molecular identifiers. TCRdb passed the PCR reads through MiXCR, listing each CDR3 protein once. The data contain 210,000 or so distinct CDR3 sequences, approximately 11% of them singletons. Per the germline V gene, CDR1 is LNHDA and CDR2 is SQIVND (reference sequence). This CDR3 spans 14 amino acids. Trimming shortened V by 8 bases and J by 5 bases, and 15 bases separated the two germline ends. V is TRBV19 and J is TRBJ2-2; possible D gene TRBD1, 5 bases. This clonotype originated in a child younger than two with acute myeloid leukemia, due to receive a stem cell transplant. Material: PBMCs, obtained before TCRalphabeta/CD19-depleted stem cell transplant. The CDR3 loop reads CASSDRQITGELFF. As DNA, the CDR3 is TGTGCCAGTTCAGACAGACAGATAACCGGGGAGCTGTTTTTT. The variable domain in full, completed from reference TRBV19 and TRBJ2-2, reads DGGITQSPKYLFRKEGQNVTLSCEQNLNHDAMYWYRQDPGQGLRLIYYSQIVNDFQKGDIAEGYSVSREKKESFPLTVTSAQKNPTAFYLCASSDRQITGELFFGEGSRLTVL.